This TCR beta chain derives from a study of T cell responses to AZD1222 COVID-19 vaccine. Study background: Second doses at about 4 or about 12 weeks were pooled. Points from the study as a whole: None of the repertoires were sampled until the peak T cell response had passed. Vaccine-associated CD4 TCRs ranged over spike, dominating at 160-218 and 743-854. Receipt of two AZD1222 doses was followed by a rise in Spike-specific TCR breadth and depth.

On this clone itself: Its target is unknown.

Clones were read by immunoSEQ multiplex PCR, and TCRdb kept only the in-frame ones, dropping some. Here the sample spans around 130,000 clones, 80% to 90% being singletons. The germline V gene has CDR1 SEHNR and CDR2 FQNEAQ (reference sequence). CDR3 size: 14 residues. Trimming cost V 5 bases and J 8 bases; bases outside gene matches: 11. The starting material was peripheral blood, obtained on day 0 of AZD1222 vaccination. The TCR sequence derives from an adult in good health. The V and J genes are TRBV7-9 and TRBJ1-2; 7 bases line up with TRBD1. Written as DNA, the CDR3 is TGTGCCAGCAGCCTACAGGGGAGGGAAAAAGGCTACACCTTC. Its translation is CASSLQGREKGYTF.